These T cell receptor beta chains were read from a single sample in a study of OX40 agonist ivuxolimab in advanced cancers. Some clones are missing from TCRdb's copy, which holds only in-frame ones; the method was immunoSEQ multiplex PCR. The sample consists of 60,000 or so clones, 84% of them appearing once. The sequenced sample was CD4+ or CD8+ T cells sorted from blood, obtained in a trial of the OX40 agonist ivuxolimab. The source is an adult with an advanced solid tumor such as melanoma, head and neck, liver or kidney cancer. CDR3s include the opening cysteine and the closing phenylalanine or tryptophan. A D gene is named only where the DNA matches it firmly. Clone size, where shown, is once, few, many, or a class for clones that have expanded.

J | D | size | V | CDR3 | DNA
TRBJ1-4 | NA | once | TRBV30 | CAWSVGEKLFF | TGTGCCTGGAGTGTGGGTGAAAAACTGTTTTTT
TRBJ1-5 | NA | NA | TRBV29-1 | CSVMGSGNQPQHF | TGCAGCGTTATGGGGAGTGGCAATCAGCCCCAGCATTTT
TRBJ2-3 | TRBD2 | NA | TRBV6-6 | CASRTGTTFFNTQYF | TGTGCCAGCAGGACCGGGACTACGTTTTTTAATACGCAGTATTTT
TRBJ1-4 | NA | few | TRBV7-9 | CASSPGAGATNEKLFF | TGTGCCAGCAGCCCAGGAGCAGGTGCAACTAATGAAAAACTGTTTTTT
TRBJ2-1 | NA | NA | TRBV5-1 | CASTLDSGAYNEQFF | TGCGCCAGCACTCTGGACTCGGGAGCCTACAATGAGCAGTTCTTC
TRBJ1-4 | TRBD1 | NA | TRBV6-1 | CASSGPGQPRTNEKLFF | TGTGCCAGCAGTGGACCGGGACAGCCCCGCACTAATGAAAAACTGTTTTTT
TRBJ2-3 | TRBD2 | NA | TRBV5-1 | CASSRALEREGWQYF | TGCGCCAGCAGCAGGGCGTTGGAGCGGGAGGGCTGGCAGTATTTT
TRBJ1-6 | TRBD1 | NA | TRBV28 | CASSLPTGGSSPLHF | TGTGCCAGCAGTTTACCGACAGGGGGCTCTTCACCCCTCCACTTT
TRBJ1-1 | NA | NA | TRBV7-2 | CASSLAGQGTEAFF | TGTGCCAGCAGCTTGGCAGGGCAGGGCACTGAAGCTTTCTTT
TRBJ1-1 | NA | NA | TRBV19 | CASSRAVGTEAFF | TGTGCCAGTAGTAGGGCGGTGGGGACTGAAGCTTTCTTT
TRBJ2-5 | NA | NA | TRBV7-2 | CASSSFGGVETQYF | TGTGCCAGCAGCTCCTTCGGGGGTGTAGAGACCCAGTACTTC
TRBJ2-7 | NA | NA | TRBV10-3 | CATSGSSYEQYF | TGTGCCACCTCGGGAAGCTCCTACGAGCAGTACTTC
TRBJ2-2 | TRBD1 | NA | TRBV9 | CASSPTGLYTGELFF | TGTGCCAGCAGCCCGACAGGGCTTTACACCGGGGAGCTGTTTTTT
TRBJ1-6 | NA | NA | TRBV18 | CASSSEGYNSPLHF | TGTGCCAGCTCATCTGAGGGATATAATTCACCCCTCCACTTT
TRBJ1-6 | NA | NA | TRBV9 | CASSPLARRDSPLHF | TGTGCCAGCAGCCCTCTTGCCAGGAGGGATTCACCCCTCCACTTT
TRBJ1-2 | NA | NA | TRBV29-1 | CSVDQTDYGYTF | TGCAGCGTTGATCAGACGGACTATGGCTACACCTTC
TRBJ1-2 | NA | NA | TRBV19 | CASSIGRLGYTF | TGTGCCAGTAGTATAGGACGCCTAGGGTACACCTTC
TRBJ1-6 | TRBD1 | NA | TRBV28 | CASSSHPTGTNSPLHF | TGTGCCAGCAGTTCCCATCCGACAGGGACTAATTCACCCCTCCACTTT
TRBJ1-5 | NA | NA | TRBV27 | CASRSAGDSNQPQHF | TGTGCCAGCAGGTCGGCAGGGGACAGCAATCAGCCCCAGCATTTT
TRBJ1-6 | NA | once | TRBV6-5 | CASSPDNSPLHF | TGTGCCAGCAGTCCGGATAATTCACCCCTCCACTTT
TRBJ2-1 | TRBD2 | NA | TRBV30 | CAWTPGLAIDEQFF | TGTGCCTGGACTCCGGGACTAGCAATTGATGAGCAGTTCTTC
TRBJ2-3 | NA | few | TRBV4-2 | CASSQDRRITDTQYF | TGTGCCAGCAGCCAAGATCGTCGGATCACAGATACGCAGTATTTT
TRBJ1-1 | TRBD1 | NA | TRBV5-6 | CASSPRGGSLLGAFF | TGTGCCAGCAGCCCCAGGGGGGGGTCCCTCTTGGGAGCTTTCTTT
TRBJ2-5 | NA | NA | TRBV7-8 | CASSLALGPSAQYF | TGTGCCAGCAGCTTAGCTTTGGGCCCCTCGGCCCAGTACTTC
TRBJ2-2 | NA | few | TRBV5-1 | CASSLRDTYTGELFF | TGCGCCAGCAGCTTACGGGACACTTACACCGGGGAGCTGTTTTTT
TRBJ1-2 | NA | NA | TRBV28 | CASSFGVYGYTF | TGTGCCAGCAGTTTTGGGGTCTATGGCTACACCTTC
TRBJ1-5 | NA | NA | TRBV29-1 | CSVLDGNQPQHF | TGCAGCGTTTTGGATGGCAATCAGCCCCAGCATTTT